This TCR beta chain was identified during a study of T cell responses to AZD1222 COVID-19 vaccine. Study findings and constraints: Mostly white British, mostly female donors; authors suggested clonal diversity may be underestimated. Sampling that yielded the repertoires occurred only after the peak T cell response.

This table comes from immunoSEQ multiplex PCR, and its TCRdb copy is limited to in-frame clones, with some not included. The table records roughly 200,000 clones, about 93% of them present only once. Note on this clone: The target antigen is unknown.

The CDR3 is 11 residues long. V dropped 6 bases and J dropped 10 bases, with 15 bases sitting between them. Looked up from germline, CDR1 is DFQATT and CDR2 is SNEGSKA (reference sequence). This specimen was peripheral blood, taken on day 0 of MenACWY control vaccination. The source is an adult in good health. The V call is TRBV20-1, the J call TRBJ1-1, with a possible D match to TRBD1 (6 bases). The CDR3 loop reads CSADGTLGAFF. CDR3 DNA sequence: TGCAGTGCCGACGGGACACTGGGAGCTTTCTTT.